This T cell receptor (beta chain) was recovered during a study of blood T cell repertoires in COVID-19. At the level of the study: The United States, Italy and Spain provided the acute and convalescent COVID-19 samples. T cells, B-cell-depleted T cells, or PBMCs supplied cDNA or gDNA.

Some clones are missing from TCRdb's copy, which holds only in-frame ones; the method was immunoSEQ multiplex PCR. The profile covers almost 400,000 clones, with roughly 90% appearing a single time and about 1.7% taken by the ten largest. Individuals drawn from under 30 US areas were about 18 to 95 years old. Germline loops: CDR1 SGDLS, CDR2 YYNGEE. Trimming removed 3 bases from V and 4 bases from J, with 22 bases in between. The CDR3 spans 18 residues. Sequencing was performed on PBMCs or T cells enriched from blood (not recorded which). This chain connects TRBV9 to TRBJ2-2, with D perhaps TRBD1 (6 bases). The sequence derives from a woman younger than 45 who had recovered from COVID-19. CDR3 sequence reads: CASSDPFRTAASTGELFF. As DNA, the CDR3 is TGTGCCAGCAGCGATCCATTCCGGACAGCGGCTTCCACCGGGGAGCTGTTTTTT.